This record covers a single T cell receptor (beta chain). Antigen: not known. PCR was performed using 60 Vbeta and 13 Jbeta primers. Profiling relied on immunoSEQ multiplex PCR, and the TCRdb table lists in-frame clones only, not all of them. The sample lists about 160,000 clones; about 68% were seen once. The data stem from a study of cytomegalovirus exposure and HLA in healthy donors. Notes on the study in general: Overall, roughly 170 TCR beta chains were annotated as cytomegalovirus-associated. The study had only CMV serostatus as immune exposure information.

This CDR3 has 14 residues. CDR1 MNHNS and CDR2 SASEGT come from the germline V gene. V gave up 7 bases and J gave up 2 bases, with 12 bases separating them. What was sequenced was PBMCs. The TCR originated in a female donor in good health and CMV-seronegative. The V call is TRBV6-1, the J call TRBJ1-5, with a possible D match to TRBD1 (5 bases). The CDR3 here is CASKEGWGNQPQHF. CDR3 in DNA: TGTGCCAGCAAGGAGGGGTGGGGCAATCAGCCCCAGCATTTT.